This is a list of T cell receptor beta chains from one sample in a study of cytomegalovirus exposure and HLA in healthy donors. Generated by immunoSEQ multiplex PCR, the TCRdb table keeps only in-frame clones and is missing some. The table lists about 220,000 clones, around nine tenths of them singletons. Sample: PBMCs. These TCRs come from a man aged 18 to 30 in good health and CMV-seronegative. The CDR3 runs from the conserved cysteine through the conserved F or W. A D gene is named only where the DNA matches it firmly. Clone sizes are given selectively: once, few, many, or a class where the clone is expanded.

J	D	size	V	DNA	CDR3
TRBJ1-4	TRBD1	.	TRBV9	TGTGCCAGCAGCGTAGGAGGGACAGGGGACGAAAAACTGTTTTTT	CASSVGGTGDEKLFF
TRBJ1-5	TRBD1	.	TRBV18	TGTGCCAGCTCACGGACAGGGACCGTGGGAGAGCCCCAGCATTTT	CASSRTGTVGEPQHF
TRBJ2-5	.	.	TRBV10-3	TGTGCCATCAGTGAGTCGATGCTACGCCAAGAGACCCAGTACTTC	CAISESMLRQETQYF
TRBJ2-1	TRBD1	.	TRBV18	TGTGCCAGCTCCGAGACAGGGGGCTACAATGAGCAGTTCTTC	CASSETGGYNEQFF
TRBJ1-2	.	few	TRBV20-1	TGCAGTGCGAGGCGGGGTTCGAGCTACACCTTC	CSARRGSSYTF
TRBJ1-4	.	.	TRBV7-8	TGTGCCAGCAGCCCGCAACCCGCAGTTAAGGGGGAAAAACTGTTTTTT	CASSPQPAVKGEKLFF
TRBJ1-6	TRBD1	.	TRBV11-2	TGTGCCAGCAGCTTAGTGGAGACAGGGGTTTCACCCCTCCACTTT	CASSLVETGVSPLHF
TRBJ2-1	.	.	TRBV7-9	TGTGCCAGCAGCTTAGTGGGGGCTATCTCCTACAATGAGCAGTTCTTC	CASSLVGAISYNEQFF
TRBJ1-1	.	.	TRBV27	TGTGCCAGCAGTTCCAGGCTCCCGTCCATGAACACTGAAGCTTTCTTT	CASSSRLPSMNTEAFF
TRBJ1-5	.	.	TRBV28	TGTGCCAGCAATAACGGGGGGTTAAATCAGCCCCAGCATTTT	CASNNGGLNQPQHF
TRBJ2-1	.	.	TRBV7-9	TGTGCCAGCAGCTTAGATAGCAGGGGAGAGTTCTTC	CASSLDSRGEFF
TRBJ1-4	TRBD1	once	TRBV6-5	TGTGCCAGCAGTTTCAGGGGGGTGGCAACTAATGAAAAACTGTTTTTT	CASSFRGVATNEKLFF
TRBJ1-3	TRBD1	.	TRBV25-1	TGTGCCAGCGGGAGGACAGGGGGGCCGTTATCTGGAAACACCATATATTTT	CASGRTGGPLSGNTIYF
TRBJ1-2	.	.	TRBV28	TGTGCCAGCAGTTTCGGGACATCGAATGGCTACACCTTC	CASSFGTSNGYTF
TRBJ1-2	.	.	TRBV6-1	TGTGCCATAACGAAGGCAGGAGGGTATGGCTACACCTTC	CAITKAGGYGYTF
TRBJ2-7	.	.	TRBV5-4	TGTGCCAGCAGCTCCCCTAGCGAGCAGTACTTC	CASSSPSEQYF
TRBJ1-2	.	.	TRBV19	TGTGCCAGTAGTATAGTCACCGGAGGGAGAGATGGCTACACCTTC	CASSIVTGGRDGYTF
TRBJ2-5	TRBD1	.	TRBV4-3	TGCGCCAGCAGCTCGCACAGGGGCCGGGTAGAGACCCAGTACTTC	CASSSHRGRVETQYF
TRBJ1-1	.	.	TRBV29-1	TGCAGCGCACTAAGAAGGTTGAACACTGAAGCTTTCTTT	CSALRRLNTEAFF
TRBJ2-1	TRBD1	.	TRBV5-6	TGTGCCAGCAGCTTACCGAAGGACAGGTACAATGAGCAGTTCTTC	CASSLPKDRYNEQFF
TRBJ1-5	.	.	TRBV6-5	TGTGCCAGGGTTTCCAGGGAAGTTCAGCCCCAGCATTTT	CARVSREVQPQHF
TRBJ2-3	TRBD2	.	TRBV6-1	TGTGCCAGCAGTAGGCTAGCGGGGGGCACAGATACGCAGTATTTT	CASSRLAGGTDTQYF
TRBJ2-2	TRBD2	.	TRBV4-1	TGCGCCAGCAGCCAAGAAATACTAGCGGGGCACACCGGGGAGCTGTTTTTT	CASSQEILAGHTGELFF
TRBJ2-1	.	.	TRBV5-1	TGCGCCAGCAGCTTCGAGGGAGGCAATGAGCAGTTCTTC	CASSFEGGNEQFF
TRBJ2-1	TRBD2	.	TRBV6-5	TGTGCCAGCAGGGGGCGGCGGGGGTCCTACAATGAGCAGTTCTTC	CASRGRRGSYNEQFF
TRBJ2-6	.	.	TRBV7-9	TGTGCCAGCAGCTTAGCGTCTTCTGGGGCCAACGTCCTGACTTTC	CASSLASSGANVLTF
TRBJ2-5	TRBD1	.	TRBV11-2	TGTGCCAGCAGACGGACAGGGGATGAGACCCAGTACTTC	CASRRTGDETQYF
TRBJ2-2	TRBD2	few	TRBV2	TGTGCCAGCAGGGGGACTACGACCGGGGAGCTGTTTTTT	CASRGTTTGELFF
TRBJ2-7	.	.	TRBV27	TGTGCCAGCAGTTTATCGGGGGGGGCCTACCTCTACGAGCAGTACTTC	CASSLSGGAYLYEQYF
TRBJ2-7	.	.	TRBV11-2	TGTGCCAGCAGCCCAGGGTGGAGAGAAAGCTACGAGCAGTACTTC	CASSPGWRESYEQYF
TRBJ1-4	TRBD1	.	TRBV15	TGTGCCACCAGCAGATCCCCGGGACAGGATGAAAAACTGTTTTTT	CATSRSPGQDEKLFF
TRBJ1-1	TRBD1	.	TRBV29-1	TGCAGCGGCGGGACAGGTGTTGGCACTGAAGCTTTCTTT	CSGGTGVGTEAFF
TRBJ1-2	.	.	TRBV25-1	TGTGCCAGCAGCCGAAATCAGGGCTACACCTTC	CASSRNQGYTF
TRBJ2-1	.	.	TRBV5-1	TGCGCCAGCAGCTTGTGGTCAGGGTGGGATGAGCAGTTCTTC	CASSLWSGWDEQFF
TRBJ2-2	TRBD2	.	TRBV27	TGTGCCAGCACGGGACTAGCGGGAGCCGGGGAGCTGTTTTTT	CASTGLAGAGELFF
TRBJ1-5	TRBD1	.	TRBV10-3	TGTGCCATCAGTGCGTTCACAGGGGGTAATCAGCCCCAGCATTTT	CAISAFTGGNQPQHF
TRBJ1-3	TRBD1	.	TRBV28	TGTGCCAGCAGTTTCTTACAGGGGGCTGGAAACACCATATATTTT	CASSFLQGAGNTIYF
TRBJ2-5	.	.	TRBV7-9	TGTGCCAGCACCTCACGGTCTAGACGAATCCAAGAGACCCAGTACTTC	CASTSRSRRIQETQYF
TRBJ1-2	TRBD1	.	TRBV6-8	TGTGCCAGCAGTTCTGCCCCGGACAGGGATTATGGCTACACCTTC	CASSSAPDRDYGYTF
TRBJ2-7	.	.	TRBV11-2	TGTGCCAGCAGCTTACTACGGTTTGCCGGCGAGCAGTACTTC	CASSLLRFAGEQYF
TRBJ2-3	TRBD1	once	TRBV6-1	TGTGCCAGCAGTGTTGGGACAGTGCGCACAGATACGCAGTATTTT	CASSVGTVRTDTQYF
TRBJ2-3	.	.	TRBV7-9	TGTGCCAGCGGAGGGGTCACAGATACGCAGTATTTT	CASGGVTDTQYF
TRBJ2-7	TRBD2	.	TRBV9	TGTGCCAGCAGGTTGGACGGGAGGTCCTACGAGCAGTACTTC	CASRLDGRSYEQYF
TRBJ2-7	TRBD1	.	TRBV5-5	TGTGCCAGCAGCTTTGACAGGGGTCTACCCTACGAGCAGTACTTC	CASSFDRGLPYEQYF
TRBJ1-5	TRBD1	.	TRBV7-2	TGTGCCAGCAGCTCACAGGGGGACCAGCCCCAGCATTTT	CASSSQGDQPQHF
TRBJ2-2	TRBD2	.	TRBV4-3	TGCGCCAGCAGCCCTGTCGGCGGGGGCGGGGAGCTGTTTTTT	CASSPVGGGGELFF
TRBJ1-5	TRBD1	.	TRBV6-1	TGTGCCAGCAGTGATATACAGGGGCAGCCCCAGCATTTT	CASSDIQGQPQHF
TRBJ1-6	.	.	TRBV7-9	TGTGCCACTACTCGACAGCCTAATTCACCCCTCCACTTT	CATTRQPNSPLHF
TRBJ1-5	.	.	TRBV18	TGTGCCAGCTCCCGATCAAGCGTTCAGCCCCAGCATTTT	CASSRSSVQPQHF
TRBJ2-1	.	.	TRBV7-9	TGTGCCAGCAGTAGCGAACTACAGCTCCGGAACTGGCAGTTCTTC	CASSSELQLRNWQFF
TRBJ1-5	.	.	TRBV30	TGTGCCTGGAGTACGGGGGTGAGGCAGCCCCAGCATTTT	CAWSTGVRQPQHF
TRBJ2-2	TRBD1	.	TRBV4-1	TGCGCCAGCAGCCAAAGGACAGGTGGTGGTTTAGGCACCGGGGAGCTGTTTTTT	CASSQRTGGGLGTGELFF
TRBJ1-4	.	.	TRBV4-3	TGCGCCAGCAGCCAAGAGGGATGGGGAGGGAATGAAAAACTGTTTTTT	CASSQEGWGGNEKLFF
TRBJ1-1	.	.	TRBV6-5	TGTGCCAGCAGTTTCAATCAGAACACTGAAGCTTTCTTT	CASSFNQNTEAFF
TRBJ2-7	TRBD2	.	TRBV5-4	TGTGCCAGCACCGATCGGACTAGTAACTACGAGCAGTACTTC	CASTDRTSNYEQYF
TRBJ2-3	.	.	TRBV10-1	TGCGCCAGCAGTGTTACAGTCACAGATACGCAGTATTTT	CASSVTVTDTQYF
TRBJ2-7	TRBD1	.	TRBV6-6	TGTGCCAGCAGCCCAACGGGGACAGGGAATCACGAGCAGTACTTC	CASSPTGTGNHEQYF
TRBJ1-1	TRBD1	.	TRBV5-4	TGTGCCGGAAGACAGGGGGCTTATACTGAAGCTTTCTTT	CAGRQGAYTEAFF
TRBJ2-2	.	.	TRBV7-3	TGTGCCAGCAGCTTCGGTCTAAACACCGGGGAGCTGTTTTTT	CASSFGLNTGELFF